The sequence of this T cell receptor beta chain was determined in a study of blood T cell repertoires in COVID-19. For the study at large: COVID-19 samples collected from the United States, Italy and Spain covered acute and convalescent phases. PBMCs, B-cell-depleted T cells, or T cells were the source of the cDNA or gDNA that made up the material.

V lost 2 bases and J lost 5, with 12 bases in between. The germline V gene encodes CDR1 GTSNPN and CDR2 SVGIG (reference sequence). CDR3 length: 13 amino acids. Original analysis: Quantification of nucleated cells was approximated via reference gene primer amplification. Clones were read by immunoSEQ multiplex PCR, and TCRdb kept only the in-frame ones, dropping some. V and J calls and clone size come straight from that table; D and trimming were deduced from the DNA. This sample yields over 150,000 clones, of which 80% to 90% are seen a single time; about 1.9% belongs to the top ten. Sample: peripheral blood. The V gene is TRBV30, the J gene TRBJ1-1, with D tentatively TRBD1 (5 bases). This clonotype originated in a man aged 18 to 30 who had recovered from COVID-19. The DNA of the CDR3 is TGTGCCTGGAGTTCTACAGGAGGGACTGAAGCTTTCTTT. This encodes CAWSSTGGTEAFF. Using reference TRBV30 and TRBJ1-1 for the parts outside the CDR3, the full variable domain is SQTIHQWPATLVQPVGSPLSLECTVEGTSNPNLYWYRQAAGRGLQLLFYSVGIGQISSEVPQNLSASRPQDRQFILSSKKLLLSDSGFYLCAWSSTGGTEAFFGQGTRLTVV.